This entry lists 13 T cell receptor beta chains sequenced from one sample in a study of cytomegalovirus exposure and HLA in healthy donors. PCR employed 60 Vbeta and 13 Jbeta primers. Clones were read by immunoSEQ multiplex PCR, and TCRdb kept only the in-frame ones, dropping some. The data show under 200,000 clones, approximately 78% seen once. The source material was PBMCs. These receptors originate from a woman in her thirties or forties in good health and CMV-seronegative.

J is TRBJ1-1 and V is TRBV19; TRBD1 aligns across 7 bases. Germline V lookup: CDR1 LNHDA, CDR2 SQIVND (reference sequence). The CDR3 is 14 amino acids. After removal of 5 bases from V and 5 bases from J, the junction contained 8 bases not matched to a gene. The CDR3 here is CASSSGRGSTEAFF. The CDR3, as DNA: TGTGCCAGTAGTTCTGGCAGGGGGTCTACTGAAGCTTTCTTT. Looking up the rest from reference TRBV19 and TRBJ1-1 gives the full variable domain: DGGITQSPKYLFRKEGQNVTLSCEQNLNHDAMYWYRQDPGQGLRLIYYSQIVNDFQKGDIAEGYSVSREKKESFPLTVTSAQKNPTAFYLCASSSGRGSTEAFFGQGTRLTVV.

The rearrangement links TRBV5-6 to TRBJ2-2; D is possibly TRBD1 (5 bases). This CDR3 is built from 14 residues. Germline-derived CDR1 and CDR2 are SGHDT and YYEEEE. The ends were cut back, 1 base at V and 4 bases at J, with 8 bases in the middle. CDR3 in DNA: TGTGCCAGCAGCTTGAATCAGGGCACCGGGGAGCTGTTTTTT. Residues: CASSLNQGTGELFF.

The V gene is TRBV2, the J gene TRBJ2-3, with TRBD1 as a possible D gene (5 bases). Germline V gene sequence: CDR1 SNHLY, CDR2 FYNNEI. Trimming pared 4 bases from V and 0 bases from J, leaving 5 bases between. This CDR3 has 13 amino acids. CDR3 coding DNA: TGTGCCAGCAGTGGACAGAGCACAGATACGCAGTATTTT. Translation gives CASSGQSTDTQYF.

The rearrangement joins TRBV5-4 to TRBJ2-5; D may be TRBD1 (6 bases). Germline CDR1 is SGHNT and CDR2 is YYREEE (reference sequence). The V gene lost 2 bases and the J gene lost 5 bases, with 19 bases spanning the gap. The length of the CDR3 is 16 residues. The CDR3 region has the DNA TGTGCCAGCAGCTTATCCGGGACACTTAGTAGGGAGACCCAGTACTTC. Encoded protein: CASSLSGTLSRETQYF.

This chain uses TRBV2 with TRBJ2-2; TRBD1 might be the D (5 bases). The germline V gene has CDR1 SNHLY and CDR2 FYNNEI. Trimming cost V 0 bases and J 6 bases, with 17 bases left between them. The CDR3 consists of 17 residues. CDR3 loop: CASSEAGSREEAGELFF. The CDR3 bases are TGTGCCAGCAGTGAAGCCGGCTCCAGGGAAGAGGCCGGGGAGCTGTTTTTT.

This clone appeared a few times. This chain connects TRBV28 to TRBJ2-1, with TRBD2 identical over 7 bases. J lost 4 bases, V lost 3 bases, and 9 bases had no gene match. Germline loops: CDR1 MDHEN, CDR2 SYDVKM. CDR3 length equals 16 residues. CDR3 protein: CASSFGGRDYYNEQFF. CDR3 DNA: TGTGCCAGCAGTTTTGGCGGGAGAGATTATTACAATGAGCAGTTCTTC.

This chain joins TRBV9 and TRBJ2-3; maybe TRBD2 (5 bases). The germline V gene encodes CDR1 SGDLS and CDR2 YYNGEE. The ends were cut back, 4 bases at V and 0 bases at J, with 9 bases in the middle. CDR3 size: 14 residues. CDR3 protein: CASSPGLSTDTQYF. CDR3 coding DNA: TGTGCCAGCAGCCCCGGACTCAGCACAGATACGCAGTATTTT.

V is TRBV9 and J is TRBJ1-2; D unclear. This CDR3 comprises 13 residues. The V and J ends lost 0 bases and 2 bases respectively, with 5 bases between them. Germline V gene data show CDR1 as SGDLS and CDR2 as YYNGEE. The CDR3, as DNA: TGTGCCAGCAGCGTAGAGCGGAACTATGGCTACACCTTC. This sequence encodes CASSVERNYGYTF.

Comment on this clone: The same CDR3 is also encoded by other DNA sequences in this sample. The chain has TRBV9 and TRBJ1-2, with D maybe TRBD1 (6 bases). The CDR3 is 14 amino acids. V lost 0 bases, J lost 3 bases, and 9 bases lay in between. The germline CDR1 and CDR2 sequences are SGDLS and YYNGEE. The CDR3, as DNA: TGTGCCAGCAGCGTAGGCAGGGGAGACTATGGCTACACCTTC. As protein: CASSVGRGDYGYTF.

The rearrangement uses TRBV6-4 and TRBJ1-2; D unclear. The CDR3 loop spans 16 amino acids. V was clipped by 1 base and J by 0 bases, with 12 bases between them. Germline V gene sequence: CDR1 MRHNA, CDR2 SNTAGT. The CDR3 loop reads CASSDFGNRPNYGYTF. The CDR3 bases are TGTGCCAGCAGTGACTTCGGGAACCGTCCTAACTATGGCTACACCTTC.

This clone appeared a few times. The chain employs TRBV27 and TRBJ1-5, with 9 bases matching TRBD1. V was clipped by 6 bases and J by 7 bases; unmatched bases: 10. The CDR3 runs 15 residues. Germline V gene lookup returns CDR1 MNHEY and CDR2 SMNVEV (reference sequence). This CDR3 is CASRSETGGGQPQHF. CDR3 DNA sequence: TGTGCCAGCAGGTCAGAAACAGGGGGCGGACAGCCCCAGCATTTT.

This clone is medium-sized within its sample. The rearrangement joins TRBV7-9 to TRBJ2-1; the match to TRBD2 covers 10 bases. CDR1 and CDR2 (germline): SEHNR, FQNEAQ (reference sequence). The CDR3 spans 15 residues. V shed 0 bases and J 8 bases; nucleotides not matched to a gene: 4. In nucleotides, the CDR3 is TGTGCCAGCAGCTTAGCAACTAGCGGGGTAGATGAGCAGTTCTTC. As protein: CASSLATSGVDEQFF.

This CDR3 reads CASSRQGGDTEAFF. CDR3 coding DNA: TGTGCCAGCAGCCGACAGGGAGGCGACACTGAAGCTTTCTTT. The chain has TRBV6-6 and TRBJ1-1, with 7 bases aligning to TRBD1. Germline trimming cut 6 bases from V and 3 bases from J; bases unmatched to any gene: 7. The CDR3 has 14 amino acids. CDR1 MNHNY and CDR2 SVGAGI come from the germline V gene (reference sequence).